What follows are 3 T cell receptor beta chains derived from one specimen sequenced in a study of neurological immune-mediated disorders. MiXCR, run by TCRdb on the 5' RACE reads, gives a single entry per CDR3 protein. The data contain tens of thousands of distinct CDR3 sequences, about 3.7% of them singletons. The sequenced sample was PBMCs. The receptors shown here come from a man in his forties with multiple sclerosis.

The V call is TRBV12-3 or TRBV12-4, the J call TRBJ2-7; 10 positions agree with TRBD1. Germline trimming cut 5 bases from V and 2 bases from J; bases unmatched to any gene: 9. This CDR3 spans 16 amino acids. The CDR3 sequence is CASSPSTGGRTYEQYF. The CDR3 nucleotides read TGTGCCAGCAGTCCCTCGACAGGGGGCAGGACCTACGAGCAGTACTTC.

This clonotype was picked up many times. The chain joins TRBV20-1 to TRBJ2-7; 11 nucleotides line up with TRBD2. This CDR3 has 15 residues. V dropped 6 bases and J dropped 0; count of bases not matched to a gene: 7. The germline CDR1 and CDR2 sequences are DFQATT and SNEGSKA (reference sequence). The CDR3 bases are TGCAGTGCCAAGCTAGCGGGGGGACCCTCCTACGAGCAGTACTTC. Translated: CSAKLAGGPSYEQYF.

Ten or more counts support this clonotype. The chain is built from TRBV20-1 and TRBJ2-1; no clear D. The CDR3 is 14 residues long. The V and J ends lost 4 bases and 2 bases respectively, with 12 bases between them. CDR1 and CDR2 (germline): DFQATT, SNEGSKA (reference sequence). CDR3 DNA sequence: TGCAGTGCTATAAGCCAGGCTCCCTACAATGAGCAGTTCTTC. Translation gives CSAISQAPYNEQFF.